This T cell receptor beta chain was identified during a study of T cells after yellow fever vaccination. General study points: Booster samples showed a return of most primary-vaccination clones (roughly 95% CD4, approximately 88% CD8).

CDR1 and CDR2 from the germline V gene are SGHNT and YENEEA. V lost 4 bases and J lost 3; bases outside the gene matches: 3. The CDR3 is made up of 14 amino acids. TCRdb reprocessed the 5' RACE reads with MiXCR, giving one entry per CDR3 protein. There are 300,000 to 450,000 distinct CDR3 sequences in the sample; approximately 5.7% occur only once, and over 14% lies in the top ten. The table lists this clonotype with a few counts. Its antigen is undetermined. The sequence was collected from a man aged 30-40 years who received the YFV17D yellow fever vaccine. The chain recombines TRBV11-3 with TRBJ2-5; 9 bases are a match to TRBD2. Sequenced here: PBMCs, sampled 5 days after the yellow fever booster vaccination. The CDR3 bases are TGTGCCAGCAGCTCTATAGCGGGAGAAGAGACCCAGTACTTC. Its protein is CASSSIAGEETQYF.